These 18 T cell receptor beta chains were all obtained from the same sample, sequenced in a study of cytomegalovirus exposure and HLA in healthy donors. Clones were sequenced by immunoSEQ multiplex PCR, and TCRdb holds only the in-frame ones, with some missing. The table lists about 79,000 clones, approximately 93% of them singletons. The sequenced sample consisted of PBMCs. The origin of the receptors is a woman younger than 45 in good health and CMV-seronegative.

This rearrangement joins TRBV6-1 to TRBJ2-1, with D perhaps TRBD2 (5 bases). Trimming pared 7 bases from V and 7 bases from J, leaving 17 bases between. This CDR3 has 14 residues. Per germline, CDR1 MNHNS and CDR2 SASEGT. The DNA for the CDR3 is TGTGCCAGCACGACCCGCGGGCTGGTTAATGAGCAGTTCTTC. It encodes CASTTRGLVNEQFF.

The chain carries TRBV7-9 and TRBJ2-7; D may be TRBD1 (5 bases). The CDR3 is 16 residues long. V was shortened by 1 base and J by 5 bases, with 18 bases between the two germline ends. Germline-derived CDR1 and CDR2 are SEHNR and FQNEAQ (reference sequence). DNA of the CDR3: TGTGCCAGCAGCTTAGGTACTTGGGGCGCCCTGAACGAGCAGTACTTC. This codes for CASSLGTWGALNEQYF.

This clone showed up just a few times. This chain joins TRBV30 and TRBJ2-4; D is possibly TRBD2 (6 bases). Trimming removed 0 bases from V and 6 bases from J, with 12 bases in between. Germline CDR1 reads GTSNPN; CDR2 reads SVGIG (reference sequence). The CDR3 runs 14 residues. The chain's CDR3 is CAWSVERGGNIQYF. The CDR3 DNA reads as TGTGCCTGGAGTGTAGAAAGGGGAGGAAACATTCAGTACTTC.

This sequence joins TRBV9 and TRBJ2-1; TRBD2 aligns across 13 bases. Germline CDR1 SGDLS, CDR2 YYNGEE. This CDR3 has 16 residues. The J segment lost 5 bases and the V segment lost 3 bases, leaving 5 bases of the junction unmatched. The CDR3 coding sequence is TGTGCCAGCAGCGCCGCGGGACTAGCGGGACACAATGAGCAGTTCTTC. Translated: CASSAAGLAGHNEQFF.

The chain has TRBV28 and TRBJ2-3; tentative D call: TRBD2 (5 bases). With 3 bases removed from V and 2 bases from J, the gap between germline ends came to 18 bases. This CDR3 is built from 17 residues. The germline V gene encodes CDR1 MDHEN and CDR2 SYDVKM. CDR3 protein: CASSLGDRWRDTDTQYF. CDR3 DNA sequence: TGTGCCAGCAGTTTGGGAGACCGGTGGCGTGACACAGATACGCAGTATTTT. The full variable domain, its missing parts supplied by reference TRBV28 and TRBJ2-3, is DVKVTQSSRYLVKRTGEKVFLECVQDMDHENMFWYRQDPGLGLRLIYFSYDVKMKEKGDIPEGYSVSREKKERFSLILESASTNQTSMYLCASSLGDRWRDTDTQYFGPGTRLTVL.

The chain carries TRBV27 and TRBJ2-1; 9 bases match TRBD1. The CDR3 contains 15 residues. Germline CDR1 and CDR2: MNHEY and SMNVEV (reference sequence). Trimming took 6 bases from V and 3 from J; bases not matched to a gene: 6. The CDR3 sequence: CASSPGTGNYNEQFF. Written as DNA, the CDR3 is TGTGCCAGCAGCCCTGGGACAGGGAACTACAATGAGCAGTTCTTC.

V usage is TRBV28 and J usage is TRBJ2-5, with D perhaps TRBD1 (5 bases). Per germline, CDR1 MDHEN and CDR2 SYDVKM. The CDR3 has 15 amino acids. The V end was cut by 9 bases, the J end by 4 bases, with 21 bases between. The DNA of the CDR3 is TGTGCCAGACCTTCCAGATCGCTTAGGGGAGAGACCCAGTACTTC. Its protein product is CARPSRSLRGETQYF.

The V and J genes are TRBV27 and TRBJ1-1, with D maybe TRBD1 (6 bases). Germline V gene sequence: CDR1 MNHEY, CDR2 SMNVEV (reference sequence). V lost 2 bases to trimming and J lost 5 bases, with 15 bases between them. CDR3 length: 15 residues. This chain's CDR3 is CASSLAIGGETEAFF. The CDR3 nucleotides are TGTGCCAGCAGTTTAGCAATAGGGGGGGAAACTGAAGCTTTCTTT.

The chain has TRBV28 and TRBJ1-5, with D possibly being TRBD1 (6 bases). Trimming removed 6 bases at V and 2 bases at J, with 17 bases between. Germline lookup yields CDR1 MDHEN and CDR2 SYDVKM. The CDR3 covers 16 residues. The CDR3 reads CASSRLQGSGNQPQHF. As DNA, the CDR3 is TGTGCCAGCAGCCGCCTACAGGGAAGCGGCAATCAGCCCCAGCATTTT.

The rearrangement joins TRBV6-4 to TRBJ2-3, with 9 positions matching TRBD2. The CDR3 is 14 residues long. Germline V gene lookup returns CDR1 MRHNA and CDR2 SNTAGT. The trim removed 5 bases at V and 4 bases at J, leaving 4 bases unmatched. Here the CDR3 DNA reads TGTGCCAGCAGTCTTAGCGGGAGCTCAGATACGCAGTATTTT. Residues: CASSLSGSSDTQYF.

The chain joins TRBV30 to TRBJ2-7, with D perhaps matching TRBD2 (5 bases). This CDR3 region has 13 residues. Looked up from germline, CDR1 is GTSNPN and CDR2 is SVGIG (reference sequence). V dropped 0 bases and J dropped 4 bases, with 10 bases sitting between them. CDR3: CAWSVRRGYEQYF. DNA for the CDR3: TGTGCCTGGAGTGTACGTAGAGGGTACGAGCAGTACTTC.

CDR3 loop: CASSTNPTGGSGNTIYF. CDR3 nucleotide sequence: TGTGCCAGTAGTACCAACCCAACAGGGGGCTCTGGAAACACCATATATTTT. The chain is built from TRBV19 and TRBJ1-3; 8 bases map to TRBD1. Trimming at V came to 4 bases and at J to 0 bases, leaving 8 bases not matched to a gene. CDR3 length equals 17 residues. Germline assignment: CDR1 LNHDA and CDR2 SQIVND (reference sequence).

CDR3 amino acids: CASSFPMGQPRTFF. The DNA of the CDR3 is TGTGCCAGCAGCTTCCCAATGGGACAACCTAGAACGTTCTTC. This rearrangement joins TRBV7-2 to TRBJ2-1; the D gene is possibly TRBD1 (6 bases). The germline gives CDR1 SGHTA, CDR2 FQGNSA. V lost 3 bases and J 15 bases, leaving 21 bases between the germline ends. This CDR3 comprises 14 residues.

This chain uses TRBV25-1 with TRBJ2-1; 9 nucleotides match TRBD2. V was clipped by 6 bases and J by 9 bases; unmatched bases: 9. The CDR3 is 14 amino acids. Germline V gene sequence: CDR1 MGHDK, CDR2 SYGVNS. The CDR3 bases are TGTGCCAGCAGCGCTACACTAGCGGGCACTGAGCAGTTCTTC. This translates into CASSATLAGTEQFF.

With respect to this clone: Other DNA sequences in the same sample also yield this CDR3. The chain uses TRBV7-3 and TRBJ1-1, with D possibly TRBD1 on 6 matching bases. This CDR3 region has 13 residues. V was cut by 5 bases and J by 1 base, with 8 bases left in between. From germline, CDR1 is SGHTA and CDR2 FQGTGA. The CDR3 bases are TGTGCCAGCAGCCCCAGGGGGAACACTGAAGCTTTCTTT. It encodes CASSPRGNTEAFF.

The chain couples TRBV7-3 to TRBJ1-6; the match to TRBD1 covers 7 bases. This CDR3 has 13 residues. Germline values: CDR1 SGHTA, CDR2 FQGTGA. The J segment lost 9 bases and the V segment lost 5 bases, leaving 4 bases of the junction unmatched. The CDR3 nucleotides read TGTGCCAGCAGCGGGAGACAGGGTTCACCCCTCCACTTT. Amino acids: CASSGRQGSPLHF.

The chain couples TRBV6-5 to TRBJ2-2, with TRBD1 identical over 9 bases. The CDR3 totals 15 residues. Germline CDR1 MNHEY, CDR2 SVGAGI. With V trimmed by 2 bases and J by 4 bases, 2 bases remained unmatched. The CDR3 region is CASSYDRGFTGELFF. The CDR3, as DNA: TGTGCCAGCAGTTACGACAGGGGGTTCACCGGGGAGCTGTTTTTT.

The sample holds one count of this clone. In DNA form, the CDR3 reads TGTGCCAGCAGTTACCTCGGGAGAAAGGAGACCCAGTACTTC. It encodes CASSYLGRKETQYF. The chain couples TRBV6-5 to TRBJ2-5; TRBD2 might be the D (6 bases). V shed 2 bases and J shed 5 bases, with 12 bases lying between them. Germline V gives CDR1 MNHEY, CDR2 SVGAGI. The CDR3 extends over 14 amino acids.